These 24 T cell receptor beta chains were all obtained from the same sample, sequenced in a study of shared clonotypes between healthy human individuals. Libraries were prepared by immunoSEQ multiplex PCR; TCRdb keeps only in-frame clonotypes and omits some of them. The sample shows 1,400,000 or so clones, approximately 98.5% of them seen only once. Sequencing used naive CD4+ T cells sorted from blood. The sample's subset: CD45RA+ positively selected. These receptor sequences come from a man aged 30 to 39 in good health.

The CDR3 DNA reads as TGTGCCAGCAGCGTCGGGACATTCGCCTATGGCTACACCTTC. Translating it yields CASSVGTFAYGYTF. This chain connects TRBV5-4 to TRBJ1-2; D might be TRBD1 (6 bases). The CDR3 loop spans 14 amino acids. The germline V gene has CDR1 SGHNT and CDR2 YYREEE (reference sequence). V was clipped by 4 bases and J by 4 bases, with 14 bases between them.

Turning to this clone: Different DNA sequences within this sample yield the same CDR3. The V gene is TRBV5-1, the J gene TRBJ1-1; D ambiguous. V was pared by 5 bases and J by 3 bases, with 8 bases between. The germline V gene has CDR1 SGHRS and CDR2 YFSETQ. The CDR3 has 12 amino acids. In DNA, the CDR3 is TGCGCCAGCAGTCCCGGGGACACTGAAGCTTTCTTT. It codes for CASSPGDTEAFF.

The genes are TRBV20-1 and TRBJ2-7; no clear D gene. Germline V lookup: CDR1 DFQATT, CDR2 SNEGSKA (reference sequence). V gave up 7 bases and J gave up 5 bases, with 3 bases separating them. The CDR3 spans 8 residues. The CDR3 reads CSVDEQYF. For the CDR3, the DNA is TGCAGTGTGGACGAGCAGTACTTC.

The CDR3 region is CASSGNRGHTEAFF. CDR3 bases: TGTGCCAGCAGTGGGAACAGGGGGCACACTGAAGCTTTCTTT. The chain uses TRBV25-1 and TRBJ1-1; 9 bases are shared with TRBD1. There are 14 residues in the CDR3. Germline CDR1 and CDR2: MGHDK and SYGVNS. Trimming cost V 4 bases and J 3 bases; bases outside gene matches: 3.

The gene calls are TRBV2 and TRBJ2-7; 9 nucleotides match TRBD1. CDR1 and CDR2 from the germline V gene are SNHLY and FYNNEI. The V gene end was trimmed by 8 bases and the J gene end by 5 bases; junction bases not matched to a gene: 7. This CDR3 is built from 13 residues. This chain's CDR3 is CASARQGGHEQYF. CDR3 sequence (DNA): TGTGCCAGCGCTCGACAGGGGGGCCACGAGCAGTACTTC.

V and J are TRBV6-6 and TRBJ1-5, with TRBD1 as a possible D gene (6 bases). Germline V lookup: CDR1 MNHNY, CDR2 SVGAGI (reference sequence). CDR3 size: 16 residues. V gave up 2 bases and J gave up 7 bases, with 18 bases separating them. The CDR3 protein is CASSYAGHTEGQPQHF. The CDR3 DNA reads TGTGCCAGCAGTTACGCGGGACATACGGAAGGACAGCCCCAGCATTTT.

The rearrangement joins TRBV7-2 to TRBJ2-7; 7 nucleotides agree with TRBD1. V lost 0 bases, J lost 1 base, and 3 bases stayed unmatched. The CDR3 is 15 residues long. Germline CDR1 and CDR2: SGHTA and FQGNSA. The CDR3, as DNA: TGTGCCAGCAGCTTAGCAGGACAGGTATCCTACGAGCAGTACTTC. Translated: CASSLAGQVSYEQYF.

This chain links TRBV27 with TRBJ2-1; 7 bases align to TRBD1. Germline values: CDR1 MNHEY, CDR2 SMNVEV (reference sequence). The ends lost 0 bases at V and 3 bases at J; junction bases unmatched: 5. This CDR3 is built from 16 residues. This CDR3 is CASSLSRTGLYNEQFF. The CDR3 DNA sequence: TGTGCCAGCAGTTTATCCCGGACAGGTCTCTACAATGAGCAGTTCTTC.

J is TRBJ2-7 and V is TRBV28; 10 bases agree with TRBD1. The CDR3 consists of 14 residues. V gave up 6 bases and J gave up 3 bases; unmatched junction bases: 5. CDR1 MDHEN and CDR2 SYDVKM come from the germline V gene. The DNA for the CDR3 is TGTGCCAGCAGAGCCGGGACAGGGGTCTACGAGCAGTACTTC. Translating gives CASRAGTGVYEQYF.

Concerning this clone: Other DNA sequences in the same sample also yield this CDR3. The chain is built from TRBV5-1 and TRBJ2-5; the D is unclear. This CDR3 has 14 amino acids. Trimming took 0 bases from V and 0 from J, leaving 6 bases between them. The germline V gene has CDR1 SGHRS and CDR2 YFSETQ. The chain's CDR3 is CASSLGQNQETQYF. The CDR3 DNA reads as TGCGCCAGCAGCTTGGGTCAGAACCAAGAGACCCAGTACTTC.

The chain joins TRBV13 to TRBJ2-2; D gene unclear. Germline V lookup: CDR1 PRHDT, CDR2 FYEKMQ (reference sequence). Trimming removed 1 base at V and 6 bases at J, with 6 bases between. This CDR3 spans 13 amino acids. The CDR3, as DNA: TGTGCCAGCAGCTTAGTCTTGTCCGGGGAGCTGTTTTTT. Its translation: CASSLVLSGELFF.

Regarding this clone: The sample carries other DNA sequences with the same CDR3. This chain uses TRBV6-5 with TRBJ2-3, with D unclear. Germline CDR1 and CDR2: MNHEY and SVGAGI. The CDR3 length is 12 residues. Trimming stripped 4 bases from V and 2 bases from J, with 4 bases between. The CDR3 DNA reads as TGTGCCAGCAGTTCGAACACAGATACGCAGTATTTT. Translated: CASSSNTDTQYF.

This clone has just one count. This chain joins TRBV11-2 and TRBJ1-1; TRBD1 might be the D (6 bases). This CDR3 contains 16 residues. The germline V gene encodes CDR1 SGHAT and CDR2 FQNNGV. Trimming took 6 bases from V and 1 from J, leaving 18 bases between them. The CDR3 DNA follows: TGTGCCAGCAGTCTATTAACCGGGACATGGAACACTGAAGCTTTCTTT. Amino acid sequence: CASSLLTGTWNTEAFF.

The V gene is TRBV2, the J gene TRBJ2-7; no clear D. The germline V and J ends were trimmed by 7 bases and 3 bases, with 10 bases remaining between them. Germline CDR1 reads SNHLY; CDR2 reads FYNNEI. There are 12 residues in the CDR3. The CDR3 nucleotides read TGTGCCAGCACCACAAGCCTCTACGAGCAGTACTTC. Translating it yields CASTTSLYEQYF.

This clone appeared once. The genes are TRBV27 and TRBJ2-4, with D possibly TRBD2 on 6 matching bases. This CDR3 region has 13 residues. V lost 4 bases and J lost 8, with 12 bases in between. Germline V gene data show CDR1 as MNHEY and CDR2 as SMNVEV (reference sequence). The CDR3 DNA reads TGTGCCAGCAGTTCGCGGGGCCGAGACATTCAGTACTTC. Translated: CASSSRGRDIQYF.

With regard to this clone: This sample also contains other DNA sequences that code for the same CDR3. V is TRBV28 and J is TRBJ2-1; D is undetermined. Germline V lookup: CDR1 MDHEN, CDR2 SYDVKM. The CDR3 has 12 residues. V lost 5 bases and J lost 8, with 10 bases in between. CDR3 in amino acids: CASSLVGDEQFF. The CDR3 nucleotides read TGTGCCAGCAGTCTTGTGGGCGATGAGCAGTTCTTC. The whole variable domain, filled in from reference TRBV28 and TRBJ2-1, reads DVKVTQSSRYLVKRTGEKVFLECVQDMDHENMFWYRQDPGLGLRLIYFSYDVKMKEKGDIPEGYSVSREKKERFSLILESASTNQTSMYLCASSLVGDEQFFGPGTRLTVL.

Here the CDR3 DNA reads TGTGCCAGCAGCGGCTGGACAGCTGAAGCTTTCTTT. Encoded protein: CASSGWTAEAFF. This chain links TRBV7-9 with TRBJ1-1; D possibly corresponds to TRBD1 (6 bases). The V gene lost 5 bases and the J gene lost 6 bases, with 10 bases spanning the gap. CDR3 size: 12 residues. From germline, CDR1 is SEHNR and CDR2 FQNEAQ (reference sequence).

V usage is TRBV2 and J usage is TRBJ2-1; 9 nucleotides agree with TRBD1. Looked up from germline, CDR1 is SNHLY and CDR2 is FYNNEI. The J segment lost 3 bases and the V segment lost 8 bases, leaving 14 bases of the junction unmatched. The CDR3 length is 17 residues. CDR3 region: CASLPSPTGGIYNEQFF. The CDR3 nucleotides are TGTGCCAGCCTTCCCTCCCCGACAGGGGGTATCTACAATGAGCAGTTCTTC.

The chain has TRBV29-1 and TRBJ2-1; TRBD2 agrees at 7 bases. The germline V gene has CDR1 SQVTM and CDR2 ANQGSEA. V was clipped by 0 bases and J by 0 bases; unmatched bases: 5. The CDR3 has 16 residues. CDR3 region: CSVEDPGGSSYNEQFF. CDR3 coding DNA: TGCAGCGTTGAAGATCCGGGAGGCAGCTCCTACAATGAGCAGTTCTTC.

V and J are TRBV19 and TRBJ2-7; 11 bases are a match to TRBD2. Germline V gives CDR1 LNHDA, CDR2 SQIVND (reference sequence). The CDR3 runs 13 residues. V lost 7 bases, J lost 2 bases, and 1 base stayed unmatched. In DNA form, the CDR3 reads TGTGCCAGTAAACTAGCGGGAGCCTACGAGCAGTACTTC. Protein sequence: CASKLAGAYEQYF.

The rearrangement links TRBV5-1 to TRBJ2-3; TRBD2 matches 7 bases. Trimming took 7 bases from V and 2 from J; bases not matched to a gene: 4. This CDR3 is built from 13 residues. Germline CDR1 is SGHRS and CDR2 is YFSETQ. CDR3 DNA: TGCGCCAGCTGGGGGGGAACCACAGATACGCAGTATTTT. Protein product: CASWGGTTDTQYF. The entire variable domain, with the rest obtained from reference TRBV5-1 and TRBJ2-3, is as follows: KAGVTQTPRYLIKTRGQQVTLSCSPISGHRSVSWYQQTPGQGLQFLFEYFSETQRNKGNFPGRFSGRQFSNSRSEMNVSTLELGDSALYLCASWGGTTDTQYFGPGTRLTVL.

This clone was observed a handful of times. The gene calls are TRBV19 and TRBJ1-5; 7 bases align to TRBD1. The germline V gene has CDR1 LNHDA and CDR2 SQIVND (reference sequence). This CDR3 is 14 amino acids long. J lost 7 bases, V lost 6 bases, and 9 bases had no gene match. The CDR3 DNA sequence: TGTGCCAGTAGGGCGGGCCAGGGGGGACAGCCCCAGCATTTT. It translates to CASRAGQGGQPQHF.

This chain joins TRBV7-6 and TRBJ2-5, with D hard to call. Looked up from germline, CDR1 is SGHVS and CDR2 is FNYEAQ. The V end was cut by 5 bases, the J end by 5 bases, with 12 bases between. The CDR3 extends over 13 amino acids. CDR3 residues: CASSGWTGETQYF. The CDR3 nucleotides read TGTGCCAGCAGCGGGTGGACCGGGGAGACCCAGTACTTC.

The gene calls are TRBV7-8 and TRBJ2-7; D remains unclear. The CDR3 contains 11 residues. Germline CDR1 and CDR2: SGHVS and FQNEAQ. Trimming shortened V by 4 bases and J by 2 bases, and 3 bases separated the two germline ends. CDR3 coding DNA: TGTGCCAGCAGCTCGACCTACGAGCAGTACTTC. The encoded protein is CASSSTYEQYF.